The clone carrying this T cell receptor (beta chain) was recorded once. This sample was taken from a study of T cell responses to AZD1222 COVID-19 vaccine. The CDR3 totals 13 residues. With 5 bases clipped from V and 7 bases from J, the junction kept 4 bases outside the gene matches. Germline loops: CDR1 SGHTA, CDR2 FQGNSA. Method: immunoSEQ multiplex PCR; TCRdb's copy keeps in-frame clones and lacks some. The sample lists about 130,000 clones, about nine tenths seen once, with around a tenth in the top ten. This receptor was taken from an adult who received the AZD1222 COVID-19 vaccine. The rearrangement links TRBV7-2 to TRBJ1-5; 8 nucleotides agree with TRBD1. This sample comprised peripheral blood, obtained 28 days after the second AZD1222 dose. CDR3 protein: CASSGQGGQPQHF. Written as DNA, the CDR3 is TGTGCCAGCAGCGGACAGGGAGGGCAGCCCCAGCATTTT. Drawing the rest from reference TRBV7-2 and TRBJ1-5, the complete variable domain is GAGVSQSPSNKVTEKGKDVELRCDPISGHTALYWYRQSLGQGLEFLIYFQGNSAPDKSGLPSDRFSAERTGGSVSTLTIQRTQQEDSAVYLCASSGQGGQPQHFGDGTRLSIL.